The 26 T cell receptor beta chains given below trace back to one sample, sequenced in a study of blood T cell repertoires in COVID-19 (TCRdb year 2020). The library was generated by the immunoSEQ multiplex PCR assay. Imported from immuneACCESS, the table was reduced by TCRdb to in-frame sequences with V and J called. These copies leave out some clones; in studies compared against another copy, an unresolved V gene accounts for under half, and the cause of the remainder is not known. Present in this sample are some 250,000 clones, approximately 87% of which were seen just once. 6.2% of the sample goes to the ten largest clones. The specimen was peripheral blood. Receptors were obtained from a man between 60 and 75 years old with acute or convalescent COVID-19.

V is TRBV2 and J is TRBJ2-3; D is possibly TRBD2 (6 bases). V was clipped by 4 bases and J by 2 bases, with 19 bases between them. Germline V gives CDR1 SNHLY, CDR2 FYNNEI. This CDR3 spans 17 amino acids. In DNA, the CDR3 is TGTGCCAGCAGTGTTAGTTTGAGGAGGAGGGACACAGATACGCAGTATTTT. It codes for CASSVSLRRRDTDTQYF.

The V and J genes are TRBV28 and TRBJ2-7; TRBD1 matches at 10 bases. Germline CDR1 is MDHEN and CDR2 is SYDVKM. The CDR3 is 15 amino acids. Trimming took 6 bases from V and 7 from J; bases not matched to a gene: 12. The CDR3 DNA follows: TGTGCCAGCAGCACACCCGGGACAGGGGTCGTGGAGCAGTACTTC. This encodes CASSTPGTGVVEQYF. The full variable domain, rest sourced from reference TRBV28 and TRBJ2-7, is DVKVTQSSRYLVKRTGEKVFLECVQDMDHENMFWYRQDPGLGLRLIYFSYDVKMKEKGDIPEGYSVSREKKERFSLILESASTNQTSMYLCASSTPGTGVVEQYFGPGTRLTVT.

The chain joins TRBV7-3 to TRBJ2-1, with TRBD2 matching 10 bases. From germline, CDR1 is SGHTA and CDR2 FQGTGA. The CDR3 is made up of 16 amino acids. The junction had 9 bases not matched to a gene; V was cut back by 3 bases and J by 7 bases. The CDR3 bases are TGTGCCAGCAGCTTTTCTAGCGGGGGAGGGCGTAATGAGCAGTTCTTC. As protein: CASSFSSGGGRNEQFF. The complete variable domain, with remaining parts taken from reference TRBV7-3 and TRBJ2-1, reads GAGVSQTPSNKVTEKGKYVELRCDPISGHTALYWYRQSLGQGPEFLIYFQGTGAADDSGLPNDRFFAVRPEGSVSTLKIQRTERGDSAVYLCASSFSSGGGRNEQFFGPGTRLTVL.

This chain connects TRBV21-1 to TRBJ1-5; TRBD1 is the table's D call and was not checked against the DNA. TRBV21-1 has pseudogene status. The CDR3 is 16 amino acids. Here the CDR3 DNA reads TGTGCCAGCAGCAACCTCGGGACAGGGGGTGATCAGCCCCAGCATTTT. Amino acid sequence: CASSNLGTGGDQPQHF.

CDR3 residues: CASSLEGQGGEKLFF. DNA of the CDR3: TGCGCCAGCAGCTTGGAAGGACAGGGTGGCGAAAAACTGTTTTTT. The chain carries TRBV5-1 and TRBJ1-4; 8 bases line up with TRBD1. The CDR3 contains 15 residues. Germline-derived CDR1 and CDR2 are SGHRS and YFSETQ. V gave up 0 bases and J gave up 8 bases; unmatched junction bases: 6. The whole variable domain, filled in from reference TRBV5-1 and TRBJ1-4, reads KAGVTQTPRYLIKTRGQQVTLSCSPISGHRSVSWYQQTPGQGLQFLFEYFSETQRNKGNFPGRFSGRQFSNSRSEMNVSTLELGDSALYLCASSLEGQGGEKLFFGSGTQLSVL.

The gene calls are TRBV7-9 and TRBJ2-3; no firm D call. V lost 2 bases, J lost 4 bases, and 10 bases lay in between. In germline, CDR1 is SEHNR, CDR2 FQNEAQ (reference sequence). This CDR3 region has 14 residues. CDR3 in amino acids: CASSLKLSADTQYF. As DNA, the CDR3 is TGTGCCAGCAGCTTAAAACTCTCGGCAGATACGCAGTATTTT.

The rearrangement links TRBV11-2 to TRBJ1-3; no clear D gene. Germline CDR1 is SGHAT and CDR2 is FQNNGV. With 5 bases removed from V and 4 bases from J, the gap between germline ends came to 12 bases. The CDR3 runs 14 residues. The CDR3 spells CASSLSPWGNTIYF. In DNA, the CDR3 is TGTGCCAGCAGCCTAAGCCCTTGGGGAAACACCATATATTTT. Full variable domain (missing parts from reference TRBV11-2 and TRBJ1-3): EAGVAQSPRYKIIEKRQSVAFWCNPISGHATLYWYQQILGQGPKLLIQFQNNGVVDDSQLPKDRFSAERLKGVDSTLKIQPAKLEDSAVYLCASSLSPWGNTIYFGEGSWLTVV.

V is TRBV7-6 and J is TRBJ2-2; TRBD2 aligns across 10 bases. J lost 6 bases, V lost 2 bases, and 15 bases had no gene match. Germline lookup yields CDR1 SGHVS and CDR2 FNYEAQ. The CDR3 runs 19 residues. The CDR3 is CASSLIPLGSGRGPGELFF. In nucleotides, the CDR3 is TGTGCCAGCAGCTTAATCCCCCTAGGGAGCGGGAGGGGGCCCGGGGAGCTGTTTTTT.

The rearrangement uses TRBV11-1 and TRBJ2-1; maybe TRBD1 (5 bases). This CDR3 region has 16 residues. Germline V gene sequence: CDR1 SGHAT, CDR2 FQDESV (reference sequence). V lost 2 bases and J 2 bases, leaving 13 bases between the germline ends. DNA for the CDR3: TGTGCCAGCAGCTTAAGTCAGGGAACGACCTACAATGAGCAGTTCTTC. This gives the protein CASSLSQGTTYNEQFF.

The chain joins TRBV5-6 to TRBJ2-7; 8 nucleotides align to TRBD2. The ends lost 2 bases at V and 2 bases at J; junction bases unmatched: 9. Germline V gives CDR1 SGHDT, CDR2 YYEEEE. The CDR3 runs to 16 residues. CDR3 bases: TGTGCCAGCAGCTTTGGTAGCGGGGAAAGAACCTACGAGCAGTACTTC. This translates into CASSFGSGERTYEQYF.

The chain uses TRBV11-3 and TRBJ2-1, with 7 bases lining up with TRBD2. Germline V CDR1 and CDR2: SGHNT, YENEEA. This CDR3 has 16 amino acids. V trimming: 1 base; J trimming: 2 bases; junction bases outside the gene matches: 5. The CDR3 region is CASSLGGLGPYNEQFF. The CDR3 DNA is TGTGCCAGCAGCTTAGGTGGACTAGGCCCCTACAATGAGCAGTTCTTC. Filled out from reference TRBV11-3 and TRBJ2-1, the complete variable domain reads EAGVVQSPRYKIIEKKQPVAFWCNPISGHNTLYWYLQNLGQGPELLIRYENEEAVDDSQLPKDRFSAERLKGVDSTLKIQPAELGDSAVYLCASSLGGLGPYNEQFFGPGTRLTVL.

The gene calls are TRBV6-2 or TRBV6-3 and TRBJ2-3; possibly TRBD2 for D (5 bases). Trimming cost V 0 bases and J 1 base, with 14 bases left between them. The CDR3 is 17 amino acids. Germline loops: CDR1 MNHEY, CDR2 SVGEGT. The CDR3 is CASSYSGDPYRTDTQYF. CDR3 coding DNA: TGTGCCAGCAGTTACTCGGGAGACCCCTACCGCACAGATACGCAGTATTTT.

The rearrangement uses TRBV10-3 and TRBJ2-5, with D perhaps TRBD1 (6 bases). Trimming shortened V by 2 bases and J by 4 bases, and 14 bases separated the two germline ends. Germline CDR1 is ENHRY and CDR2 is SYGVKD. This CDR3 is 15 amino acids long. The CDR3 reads CAISEGGRAGETQYF. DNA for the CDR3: TGTGCCATCAGTGAGGGGGGCAGGGCGGGAGAGACCCAGTACTTC.

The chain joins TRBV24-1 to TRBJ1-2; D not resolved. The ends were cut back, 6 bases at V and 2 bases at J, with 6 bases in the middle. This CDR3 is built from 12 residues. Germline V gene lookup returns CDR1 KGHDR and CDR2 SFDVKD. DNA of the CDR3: TGTGCCACCAGTCCAGGCAACTATGGCTACACCTTC. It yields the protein CATSPGNYGYTF.

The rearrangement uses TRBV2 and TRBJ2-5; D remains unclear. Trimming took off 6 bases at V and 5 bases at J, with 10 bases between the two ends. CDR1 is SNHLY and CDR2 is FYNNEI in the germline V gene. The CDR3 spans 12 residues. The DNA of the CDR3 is TGTGCCAGCAGACCGTTTCGGGAGACCCAGTACTTC. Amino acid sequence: CASRPFRETQYF.

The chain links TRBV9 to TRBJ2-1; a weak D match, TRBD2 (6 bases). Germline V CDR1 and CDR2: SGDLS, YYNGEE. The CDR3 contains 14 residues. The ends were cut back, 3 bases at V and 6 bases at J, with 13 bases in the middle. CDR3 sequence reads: CASSERLVGNEQFF. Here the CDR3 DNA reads TGTGCCAGCAGCGAAAGACTAGTCGGCAATGAGCAGTTCTTC.

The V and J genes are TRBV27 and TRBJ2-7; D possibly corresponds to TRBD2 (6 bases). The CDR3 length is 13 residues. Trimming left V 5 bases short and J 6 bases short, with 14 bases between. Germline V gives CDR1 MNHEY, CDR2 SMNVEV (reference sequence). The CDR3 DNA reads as TGTGCCAGCAGTCGACTAGTCACGTCCGAGCAGTACTTC. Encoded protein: CASSRLVTSEQYF.

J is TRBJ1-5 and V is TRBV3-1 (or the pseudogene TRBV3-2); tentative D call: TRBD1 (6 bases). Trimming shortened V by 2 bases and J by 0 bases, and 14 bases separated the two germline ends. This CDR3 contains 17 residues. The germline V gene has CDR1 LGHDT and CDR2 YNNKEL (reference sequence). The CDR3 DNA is TGTGCCAGCAGCCAAAGGACAGACACATATAGCAATCAGCCCCAGCATTTT. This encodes CASSQRTDTYSNQPQHF.

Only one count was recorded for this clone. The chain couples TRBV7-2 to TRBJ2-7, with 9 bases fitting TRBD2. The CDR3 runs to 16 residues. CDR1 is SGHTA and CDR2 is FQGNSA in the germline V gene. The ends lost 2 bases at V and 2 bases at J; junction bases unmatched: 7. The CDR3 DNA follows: TGTGCCAGCAGCTTATGGTCTAGCGGGAATACCTACGAGCAGTACTTC. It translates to CASSLWSSGNTYEQYF.

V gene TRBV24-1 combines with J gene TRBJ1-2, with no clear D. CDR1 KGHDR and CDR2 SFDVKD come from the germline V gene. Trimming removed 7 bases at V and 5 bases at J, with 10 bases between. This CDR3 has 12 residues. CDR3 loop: CATSQTQYGYTF. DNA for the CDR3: TGTGCCACCAGCCAGACACAGTATGGCTACACCTTC.

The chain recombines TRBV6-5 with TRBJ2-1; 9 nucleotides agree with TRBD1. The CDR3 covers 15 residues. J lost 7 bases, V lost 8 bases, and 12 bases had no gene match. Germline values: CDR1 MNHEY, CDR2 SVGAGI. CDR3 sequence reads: CASGAGTGIRNEQFF. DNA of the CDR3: TGTGCCAGCGGCGCCGGGACAGGGATAAGGAATGAGCAGTTCTTC.

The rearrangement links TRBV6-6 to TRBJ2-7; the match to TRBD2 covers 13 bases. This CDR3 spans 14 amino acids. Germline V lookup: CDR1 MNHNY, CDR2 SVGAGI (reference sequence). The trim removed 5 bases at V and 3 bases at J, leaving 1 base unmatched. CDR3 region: CASSRLAGGYEQYF. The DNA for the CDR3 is TGTGCCAGCAGTCGACTAGCGGGAGGCTACGAGCAGTACTTC.

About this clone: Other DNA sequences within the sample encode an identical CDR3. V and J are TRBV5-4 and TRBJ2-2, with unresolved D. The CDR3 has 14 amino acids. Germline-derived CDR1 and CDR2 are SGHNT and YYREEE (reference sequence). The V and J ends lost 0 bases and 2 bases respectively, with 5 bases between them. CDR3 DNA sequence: TGTGCCAGCAGCTTGGAGAGTAACACCGGGGAGCTGTTTTTT. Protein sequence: CASSLESNTGELFF.

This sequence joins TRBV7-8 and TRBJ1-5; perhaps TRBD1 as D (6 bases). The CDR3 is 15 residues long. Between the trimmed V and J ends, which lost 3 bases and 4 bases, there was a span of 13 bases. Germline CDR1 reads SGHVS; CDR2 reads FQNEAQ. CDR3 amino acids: CASSFGRGTNQPQHF. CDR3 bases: TGTGCCAGCAGCTTTGGCAGGGGCACTAATCAGCCCCAGCATTTT.

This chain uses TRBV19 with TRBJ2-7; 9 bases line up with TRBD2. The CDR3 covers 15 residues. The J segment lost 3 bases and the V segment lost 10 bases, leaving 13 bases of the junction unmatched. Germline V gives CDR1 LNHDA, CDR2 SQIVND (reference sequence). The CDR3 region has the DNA TGTGCCACATCGAATCCGGGACTAGCTATCTACGAGCAGTACTTC. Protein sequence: CATSNPGLAIYEQYF.

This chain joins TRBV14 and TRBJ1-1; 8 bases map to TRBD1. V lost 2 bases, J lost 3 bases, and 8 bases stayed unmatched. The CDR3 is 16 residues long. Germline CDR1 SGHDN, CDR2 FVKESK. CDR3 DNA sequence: TGTGCCAGCAGCCAATTAGGGGGACAGGAGTACACTGAAGCTTTCTTT. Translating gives CASSQLGGQEYTEAFF.